A single sample is the source of the 8 T cell receptor beta chains below, sequenced in a study of persistence of HIV-infected CD4 T cells. Sequencing used immunoSEQ version 4 in survey mode. Using immunoSEQ multiplex PCR, the repertoire was profiled, and TCRdb retains in-frame clones only, with some absent. Of tens of thousands of clones listed, 65% to 80% are singletons. For these receptors, no antigen is known. An overlapping HIV-1 Gag peptide pool stimulated these cells at 0.95 to 1 ug/peptide/mL. CD40L-negative CD69-negative CD45RO-high memory CD4+ T cells were sorted as populations depleted of antigen-responding cells. The sample was CD4+ T cells sorted from PBMCs after approximately 18-hour stimulation, taken from a patient who received antiretroviral therapy. These receptors came from an adult man with HIV who was CMV-seropositive.

V is TRBV15 and J is TRBJ2-7; D not certain. The CDR3 contains 15 residues. Germline V CDR1 and CDR2: LNHNV, YYDKDF (reference sequence). V was shortened by 0 bases and J by 3 bases, with 12 bases between the two germline ends. CDR3 in DNA: TGTGCCACCAGCAGAGATGGTTTTGGGGTCTACGAGCAGTACTTC. Translation gives CATSRDGFGVYEQYF.

The chain links TRBV6-6 to TRBJ1-1; D perhaps matches TRBD1 (5 bases). Trimming stripped 5 bases from V and 1 base from J, with 5 bases between. Germline V gene sequence: CDR1 MNHNY, CDR2 SVGAGI (reference sequence). The CDR3 has 12 amino acids. CDR3 amino acids: CASSTGNTEAFF. CDR3 nucleotides: TGTGCCAGCAGTACAGGGAACACTGAAGCTTTCTTT.

In this sample, this clone turned up once. The sample contains more than one DNA sequence encoding this CDR3. The rearrangement uses TRBV9 and TRBJ1-5; 7 bases line up with TRBD1. CDR1 and CDR2 from the germline V gene are SGDLS and YYNGEE. Losses at the gene ends were 3 bases for V and 5 bases for J; bases not matched to a gene: 5. This CDR3 is built from 14 residues. The CDR3 DNA sequence: TGTGCCAGCAGCGACCGGGACAGAGATCAGCCCCAGCATTTT. This translates into CASSDRDRDQPQHF.

CDR3 loop: CASSLASSYEQYF. Written as DNA, the CDR3 is TGCGCCAGCAGCTTGGCTTCTTCCTACGAGCAGTACTTC. The gene calls are TRBV5-1 and TRBJ2-7; D unresolved. Between the trimmed V and J ends, which lost 0 bases and 1 base, there was a span of 5 bases. Per germline, CDR1 SGHRS and CDR2 YFSETQ. The CDR3 has 13 residues.

CDR3 protein: CASSLEVGGGGRTGELFF. DNA for the CDR3: TGTGCCAGCAGCTTAGAGGTGGGCGGCGGGGGAAGGACCGGGGAGCTGTTTTTT. J is TRBJ2-2 and V is TRBV7-6; 7 bases match TRBD2. V trimming: 1 base; J trimming: 5 bases; junction bases outside the gene matches: 13. Germline V gives CDR1 SGHVS, CDR2 FNYEAQ. The CDR3 runs 18 residues.

V is TRBV7-9 and J is TRBJ1-1, with 8 nucleotides matching TRBD1. The V gene's germline CDR1 is SEHNR and CDR2 FQNEAQ (reference sequence). This CDR3 spans 16 amino acids. The trim removed 1 base at V and 6 bases at J, leaving 10 bases unmatched. The CDR3 sequence is CASSLGSTGGAAEAFF. The CDR3 nucleotides read TGTGCCAGCAGCTTAGGTAGTACAGGGGGGGCGGCTGAAGCTTTCTTT.

This rearrangement joins TRBV19 to TRBJ1-2, with a weak D call TRBD1 (6 bases). Trimming took off 5 bases at V and 9 bases at J, with 19 bases between the two ends. There are 14 residues in the CDR3. Germline lookup yields CDR1 LNHDA and CDR2 SQIVND (reference sequence). In DNA, the CDR3 is TGTGCCAGTAGTGGGGAGGACAGACGTGGGAGCTACACCTTC. Its protein is CASSGEDRRGSYTF. Drawing the rest from reference TRBV19 and TRBJ1-2, the complete variable domain is DGGITQSPKYLFRKEGQNVTLSCEQNLNHDAMYWYRQDPGQGLRLIYYSQIVNDFQKGDIAEGYSVSREKKESFPLTVTSAQKNPTAFYLCASSGEDRRGSYTFGSGTRLTVV.

The rearrangement uses TRBV9 and TRBJ2-3; 8 bases agree with TRBD2. V shed 4 bases, J shed 3 bases, and the junction held 13 bases outside the gene matches. The germline V gene has CDR1 SGDLS and CDR2 YYNGEE. This CDR3 spans 17 amino acids. The CDR3 DNA reads TGTGCCAGCAGCCCCCGACTAGCGAGGAAGGTGACAGATACGCAGTATTTT. It yields the protein CASSPRLARKVTDTQYF.